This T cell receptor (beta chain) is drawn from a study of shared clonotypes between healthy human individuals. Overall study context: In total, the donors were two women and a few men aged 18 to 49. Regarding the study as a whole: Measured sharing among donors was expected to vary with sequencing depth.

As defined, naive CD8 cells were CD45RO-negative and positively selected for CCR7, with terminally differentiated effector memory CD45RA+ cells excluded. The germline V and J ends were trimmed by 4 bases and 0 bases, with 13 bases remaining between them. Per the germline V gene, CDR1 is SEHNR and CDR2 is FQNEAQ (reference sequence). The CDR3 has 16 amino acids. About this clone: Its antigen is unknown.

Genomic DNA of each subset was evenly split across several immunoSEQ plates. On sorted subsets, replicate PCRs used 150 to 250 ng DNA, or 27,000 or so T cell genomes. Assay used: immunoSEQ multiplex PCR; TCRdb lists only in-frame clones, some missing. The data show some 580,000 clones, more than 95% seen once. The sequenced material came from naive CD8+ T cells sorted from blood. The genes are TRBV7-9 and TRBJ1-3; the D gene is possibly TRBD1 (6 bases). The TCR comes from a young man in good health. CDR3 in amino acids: CASSSQTGSSGNTIYF. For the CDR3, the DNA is TGTGCCAGCAGCTCCCAGACAGGTAGCTCTGGAAACACCATATATTTT.